The 10 T cell receptor beta chains given below trace back to one sample, sequenced in a study of cytomegalovirus exposure and HLA in healthy donors. In the PCR, 60 Vbeta and 13 Jbeta primers were used. Some clones are missing from TCRdb's copy, which holds only in-frame ones; the method was immunoSEQ multiplex PCR. Here the sample spans 120,000 to 150,000 clones, around 80% being singletons. Material: PBMCs. The receptors here all came from a woman aged 35 to 49 in good health and CMV-seropositive.

The J gene is TRBJ2-2, the V gene TRBV2; 14 nucleotides match TRBD2. The trim removed 7 bases at V and 5 bases at J, leaving 9 bases unmatched. Germline CDR1 reads SNHLY; CDR2 reads FYNNEI. The CDR3 has 17 amino acids. The CDR3 DNA reads as TGTGCCAGCACGATGGGACTAGCGGGAGTAAGGACCGGGGAGCTGTTTTTT. Translation gives CASTMGLAGVRTGELFF. Drawing the rest from reference TRBV2 and TRBJ2-2, the complete variable domain is EPEVTQTPSHQVTQMGQEVILRCVPISNHLYFYWYRQILGQKVEFLVSFYNNEISEKSEIFDDQFSVERPDGSNFTLKIRSTKLEDSAMYFCASTMGLAGVRTGELFFGEGSRLTVL.

This clone appeared a few times. This chain links TRBV5-4 with TRBJ2-1; the D is unclear. This CDR3 is built from 15 residues. Trimming cost V 4 bases and J 0 bases, with 11 bases left between them. The V gene's germline CDR1 is SGHNT and CDR2 YYREEE (reference sequence). The CDR3 reads CASSADTGSYNEQFF. The CDR3 nucleotides read TGTGCCAGCAGCGCCGACACTGGCTCCTACAATGAGCAGTTCTTC.

This clone showed up just once. The chain recombines TRBV5-1 with TRBJ2-2; 7 positions agree with TRBD1. The germline V gene has CDR1 SGHRS and CDR2 YFSETQ. The length of the CDR3 is 15 residues. The V and J ends lost 4 bases and 4 bases, in that order; junction bases with no gene match: 7. The CDR3, as DNA: TGCGCCAGCAGCGTCACAGGGGACGGCACCGGGGAGCTGTTTTTT. Protein sequence: CASSVTGDGTGELFF.

V is TRBV25-1 and J is TRBJ1-1; D remains ambiguous. The CDR3 spans 14 residues. The germline V gene encodes CDR1 MGHDK and CDR2 SYGVNS. The V end was cut by 7 bases, the J end by 3 bases, with 15 bases between. CDR3 region: CASTVDTHYTEAFF. CDR3 nucleotide sequence: TGTGCCAGCACCGTAGACACCCACTACACTGAAGCTTTCTTT.

This chain connects TRBV2 to TRBJ1-1; D is unclear. The CDR3 length is 13 residues. The V gene's germline CDR1 is SNHLY and CDR2 FYNNEI. Trimming removed 7 bases from V and 3 bases from J, with 12 bases in between. Here the CDR3 DNA reads TGTGCCAGCACCCCGGTTCGGGACACTGAAGCTTTCTTT. It specifies CASTPVRDTEAFF.

Worth noting for this clone: Other DNA sequences in the sample encode the same CDR3. J is TRBJ2-7 and V is TRBV5-5; 7 bases align to TRBD1. The CDR3 is 14 residues long. Unmatched junction bases numbered 4, after V lost 4 bases and J lost 0 bases. The V gene's germline CDR1 is SGHKS and CDR2 YYEKEE (reference sequence). The CDR3 reads CASSDRDSSYEQYF. CDR3 nucleotide sequence: TGTGCCAGCAGCGACCGGGACAGCTCCTACGAGCAGTACTTC.

The CDR3 DNA reads as TGTGCCAGCAGCCGGGCCCAGGGATCGAACACCGGGGAGCTGTTTTTT. Residues: CASSRAQGSNTGELFF. The chain recombines TRBV7-9 with TRBJ2-2; weak D call: TRBD1 (5 bases). The CDR3 extends over 16 amino acids. The germline V gene has CDR1 SEHNR and CDR2 FQNEAQ (reference sequence). Trimming pared 5 bases from V and 0 bases from J, leaving 13 bases between.

The CDR3 region has the DNA TGTGCCAGCTCACCACTAGGACAGGGGGCGCAAGGCTACACCTTC. Its protein is CASSPLGQGAQGYTF. The chain joins TRBV18 to TRBJ1-2, with TRBD1 identical over 11 bases. V dropped 1 base and J dropped 8; count of bases not matched to a gene: 6. This CDR3 spans 15 amino acids. The germline V gene has CDR1 KGHSH and CDR2 LQKENI. Using reference TRBV18 and TRBJ1-2 for the parts outside the CDR3, the full variable domain is NAGVMQNPRHLVRRRGQEARLRCSPMKGHSHVYWYRQLPEEGLKFMVYLQKENIIDESGMPKERFSAEFPKEGPSILRIQQVVRGDSAAYFCASSPLGQGAQGYTFGSGTRLTVV.

The CDR3 sequence: CASSHPVATSGGADTQYF. CDR3 nucleotides: TGCGCCAGCAGCCACCCGGTGGCGACTAGCGGGGGGGCAGATACGCAGTATTTT. This rearrangement joins TRBV4-3 to TRBJ2-3, with TRBD2 matching over 14 bases. The CDR3 runs to 18 residues. V shed 3 bases, J shed 4 bases, and the junction held 9 bases outside the gene matches. Germline loops: CDR1 LGHNA, CDR2 YSLEER.

This chain joins TRBV5-1 and TRBJ2-3, with a possible D match to TRBD1 (5 bases). Per the germline V gene, CDR1 is SGHRS and CDR2 is YFSETQ. This CDR3 region has 14 residues. The V end lost 3 bases, the J end lost 2 bases, and 10 bases lay between the germline ends. As DNA, the CDR3 is TGCGCCAGCAGCTACGACAGCAACACAGATACGCAGTATTTT. As protein: CASSYDSNTDTQYF.